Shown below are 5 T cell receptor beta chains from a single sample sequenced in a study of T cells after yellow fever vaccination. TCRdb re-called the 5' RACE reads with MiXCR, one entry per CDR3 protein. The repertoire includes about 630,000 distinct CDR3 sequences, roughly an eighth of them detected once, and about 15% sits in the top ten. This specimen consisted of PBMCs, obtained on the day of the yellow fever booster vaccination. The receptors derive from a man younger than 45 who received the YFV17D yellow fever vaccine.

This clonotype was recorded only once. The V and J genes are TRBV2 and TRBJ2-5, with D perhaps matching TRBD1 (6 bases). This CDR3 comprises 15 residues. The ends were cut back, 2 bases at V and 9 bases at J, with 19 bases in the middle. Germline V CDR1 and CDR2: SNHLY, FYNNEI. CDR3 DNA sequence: TGTGCCAGCAGTGAAAGGTCAGGGGCAGTGGGAGCCCAGTACTTC. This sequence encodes CASSERSGAVGAQYF.

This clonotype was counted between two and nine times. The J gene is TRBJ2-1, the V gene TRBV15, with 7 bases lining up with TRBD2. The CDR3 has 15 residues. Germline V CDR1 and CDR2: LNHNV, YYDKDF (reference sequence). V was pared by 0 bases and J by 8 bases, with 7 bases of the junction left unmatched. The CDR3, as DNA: TGTGCCACCAGCAGAGATCTGGGAGCGGGGTATGAGCAGTTCTTC. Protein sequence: CATSRDLGAGYEQFF.

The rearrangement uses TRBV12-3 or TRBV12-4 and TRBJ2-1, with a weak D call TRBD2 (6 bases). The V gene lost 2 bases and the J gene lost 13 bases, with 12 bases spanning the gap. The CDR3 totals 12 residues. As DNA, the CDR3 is TGTGCCAGCAGTTTATGGGTGCGGGATCAGTTCTTC. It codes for CASSLWVRDQFF.

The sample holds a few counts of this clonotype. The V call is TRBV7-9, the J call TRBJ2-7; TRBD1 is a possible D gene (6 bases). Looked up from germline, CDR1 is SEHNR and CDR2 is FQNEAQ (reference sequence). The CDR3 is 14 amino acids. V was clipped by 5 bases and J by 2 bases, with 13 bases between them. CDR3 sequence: CASSPGDKPYEQYF. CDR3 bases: TGTGCCAGCAGCCCCGGGGACAAACCCTACGAGCAGTACTTC.

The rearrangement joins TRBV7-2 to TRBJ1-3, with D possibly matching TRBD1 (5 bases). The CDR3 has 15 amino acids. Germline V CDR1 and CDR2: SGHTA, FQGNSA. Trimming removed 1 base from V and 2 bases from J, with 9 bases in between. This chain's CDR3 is CASSLVLGPGNTIYF. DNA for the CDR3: TGTGCCAGCAGCTTAGTTCTGGGGCCTGGAAACACCATATATTTT.